The sequence of this T cell receptor (beta chain) was determined in a study of control samples from healthy donors and cancer patients. The germline V gene encodes CDR1 KGHDR and CDR2 SFDVKD. The length of the CDR3 is 15 residues. Losses at the gene ends were 3 bases for V and 4 bases for J; bases not matched to a gene: 4. Profiling relied on immunoSEQ multiplex PCR, and the TCRdb table lists in-frame clones only, not all of them. The table lists under 450,000 clones, 90% of them singletons. Sequenced input: PBMCs. This chain connects TRBV24-1 to TRBJ1-1; 10 bases line up with TRBD1. The sequence came from a man aged 35 to 55 with head and neck cancer. CDR3 amino acids: CATSDPRTGGTEAFF. CDR3 DNA: TGTGCCACCAGTGATCCAAGGACAGGGGGCACTGAAGCTTTCTTT.